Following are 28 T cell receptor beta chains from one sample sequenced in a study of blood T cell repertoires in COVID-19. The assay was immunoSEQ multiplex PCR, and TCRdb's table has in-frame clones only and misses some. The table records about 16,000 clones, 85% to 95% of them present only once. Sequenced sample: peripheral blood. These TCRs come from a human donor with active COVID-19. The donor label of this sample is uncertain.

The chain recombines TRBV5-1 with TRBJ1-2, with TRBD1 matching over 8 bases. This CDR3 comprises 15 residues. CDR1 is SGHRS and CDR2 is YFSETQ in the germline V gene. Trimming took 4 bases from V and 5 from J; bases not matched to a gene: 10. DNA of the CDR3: TGCGCCAGCAGCGGAGGGACAGGACCACCGTATGGCTACACCTTC. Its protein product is CASSGGTGPPYGYTF. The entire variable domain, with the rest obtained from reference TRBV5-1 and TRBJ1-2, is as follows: KAGVTQTPRYLIKTRGQQVTLSCSPISGHRSVSWYQQTPGQGLQFLFEYFSETQRNKGNFPGRFSGRQFSNSRSEMNVSTLELGDSALYLCASSGGTGPPYGYTFGSGTRLTVV.

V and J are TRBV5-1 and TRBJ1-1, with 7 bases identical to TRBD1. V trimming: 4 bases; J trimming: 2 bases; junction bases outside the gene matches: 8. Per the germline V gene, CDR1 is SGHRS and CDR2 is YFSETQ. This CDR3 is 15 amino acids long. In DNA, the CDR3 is TGCGCCAGCAGCCGAGAGGGGACAGCTAACACTGAAGCTTTCTTT. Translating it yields CASSREGTANTEAFF.

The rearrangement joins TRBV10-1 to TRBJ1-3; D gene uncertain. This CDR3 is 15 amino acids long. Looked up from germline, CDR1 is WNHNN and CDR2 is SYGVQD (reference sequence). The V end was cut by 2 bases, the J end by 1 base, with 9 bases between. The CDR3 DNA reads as TGCGCCAGCAGTGAGGTCGCGGGATCTGGAAACACCATATATTTT. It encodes CASSEVAGSGNTIYF.

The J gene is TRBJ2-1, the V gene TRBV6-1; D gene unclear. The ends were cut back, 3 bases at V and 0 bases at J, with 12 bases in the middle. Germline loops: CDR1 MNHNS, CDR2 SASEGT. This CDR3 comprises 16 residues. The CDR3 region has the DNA TGTGCCAGCAGTGAGAAACCTATGAGCTCCTACAATGAGCAGTTCTTC. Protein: CASSEKPMSSYNEQFF.

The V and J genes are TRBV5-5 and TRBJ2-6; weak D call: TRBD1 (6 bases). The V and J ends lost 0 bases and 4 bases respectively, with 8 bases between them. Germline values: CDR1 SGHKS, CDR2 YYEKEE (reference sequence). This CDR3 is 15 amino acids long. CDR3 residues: CASSLAGVGANVLTF. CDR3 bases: TGTGCCAGCAGCTTGGCAGGGGTCGGGGCCAACGTCCTGACTTTC.

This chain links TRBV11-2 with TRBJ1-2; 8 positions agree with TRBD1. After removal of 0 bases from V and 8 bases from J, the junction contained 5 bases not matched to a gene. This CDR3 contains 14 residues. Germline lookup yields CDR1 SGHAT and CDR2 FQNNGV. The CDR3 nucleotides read TGTGCCAGCAGCTTAGAAAGGACAGGGAGCGGCTACACCTTC. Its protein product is CASSLERTGSGYTF.

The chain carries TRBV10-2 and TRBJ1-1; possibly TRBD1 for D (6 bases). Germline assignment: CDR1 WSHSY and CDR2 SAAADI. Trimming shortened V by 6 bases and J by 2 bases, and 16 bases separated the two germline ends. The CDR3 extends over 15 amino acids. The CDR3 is CASSEARTVNTEAFF. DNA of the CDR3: TGCGCCAGCAGCGAAGCCAGGACAGTTAACACTGAAGCTTTCTTT.

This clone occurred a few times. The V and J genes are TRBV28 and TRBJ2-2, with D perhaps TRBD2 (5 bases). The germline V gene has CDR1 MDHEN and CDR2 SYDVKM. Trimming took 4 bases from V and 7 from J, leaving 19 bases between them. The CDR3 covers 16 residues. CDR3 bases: TGTGCCAGCAGTTCCATCGGAATCCCTCGGGGCGGGGAGCTGTTTTTT. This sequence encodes CASSSIGIPRGGELFF.

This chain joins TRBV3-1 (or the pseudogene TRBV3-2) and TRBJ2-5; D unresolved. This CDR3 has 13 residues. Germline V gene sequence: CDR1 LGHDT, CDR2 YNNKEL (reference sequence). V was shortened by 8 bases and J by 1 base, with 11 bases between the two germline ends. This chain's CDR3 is CASQVRGQETQYF. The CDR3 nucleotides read TGTGCCAGCCAAGTCCGAGGCCAAGAGACCCAGTACTTC.

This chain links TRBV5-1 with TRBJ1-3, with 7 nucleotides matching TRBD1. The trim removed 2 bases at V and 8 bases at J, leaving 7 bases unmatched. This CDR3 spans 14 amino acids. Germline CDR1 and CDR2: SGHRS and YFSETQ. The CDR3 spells CASSFTGEEDTIYF. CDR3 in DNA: TGCGCCAGCAGCTTTACAGGGGAAGAGGACACCATATATTTT.

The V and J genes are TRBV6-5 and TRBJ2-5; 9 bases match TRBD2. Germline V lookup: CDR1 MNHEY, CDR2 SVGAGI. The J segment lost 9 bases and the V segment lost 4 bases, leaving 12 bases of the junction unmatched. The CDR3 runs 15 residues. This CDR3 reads CASSSSGTSNRPQYF. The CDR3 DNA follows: TGTGCCAGCAGTTCCTCCGGGACTAGCAACCGGCCCCAGTACTTC.

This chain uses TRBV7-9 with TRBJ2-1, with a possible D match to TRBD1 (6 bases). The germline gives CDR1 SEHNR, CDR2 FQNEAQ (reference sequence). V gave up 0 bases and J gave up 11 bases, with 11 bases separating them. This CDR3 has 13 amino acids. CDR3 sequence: CASSLALGTKQFF. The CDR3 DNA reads TGTGCCAGCAGCTTAGCACTAGGGACAAAGCAGTTCTTC.

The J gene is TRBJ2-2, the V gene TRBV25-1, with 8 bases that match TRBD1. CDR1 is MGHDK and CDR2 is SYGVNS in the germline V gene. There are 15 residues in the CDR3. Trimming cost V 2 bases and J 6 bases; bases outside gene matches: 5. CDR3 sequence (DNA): TGTGCCAGCAGTGAAAGGACAGGGCGACCCGGGGAGCTGTTTTTT. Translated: CASSERTGRPGELFF.

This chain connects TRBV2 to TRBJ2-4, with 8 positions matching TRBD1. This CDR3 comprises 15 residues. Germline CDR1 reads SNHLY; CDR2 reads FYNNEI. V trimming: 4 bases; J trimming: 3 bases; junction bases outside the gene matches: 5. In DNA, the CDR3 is TGTGCCAGCAGTGGACAGGGGTCCGTCAAAAACATTCAGTACTTC. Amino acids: CASSGQGSVKNIQYF.

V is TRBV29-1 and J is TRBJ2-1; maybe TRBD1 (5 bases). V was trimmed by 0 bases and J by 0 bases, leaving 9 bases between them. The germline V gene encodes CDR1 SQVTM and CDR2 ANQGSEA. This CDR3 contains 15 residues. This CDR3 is CSVEDAGASYNEQFF. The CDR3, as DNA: TGCAGCGTTGAAGATGCTGGGGCCTCCTACAATGAGCAGTTCTTC.

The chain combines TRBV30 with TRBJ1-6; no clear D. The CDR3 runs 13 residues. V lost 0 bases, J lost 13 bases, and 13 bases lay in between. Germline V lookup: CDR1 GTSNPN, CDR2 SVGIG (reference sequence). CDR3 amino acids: CAWSVRSDNPLHF. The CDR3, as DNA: TGTGCCTGGAGTGTACGGTCTGACAACCCCCTCCACTTT.

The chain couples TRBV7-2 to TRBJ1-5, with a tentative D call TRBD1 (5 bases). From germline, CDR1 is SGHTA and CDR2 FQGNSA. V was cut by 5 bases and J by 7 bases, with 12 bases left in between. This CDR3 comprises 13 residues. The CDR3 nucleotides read TGTGCCAGCAGCACCAGGGAGGGACAGCCCCAGCATTTT. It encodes CASSTREGQPQHF.

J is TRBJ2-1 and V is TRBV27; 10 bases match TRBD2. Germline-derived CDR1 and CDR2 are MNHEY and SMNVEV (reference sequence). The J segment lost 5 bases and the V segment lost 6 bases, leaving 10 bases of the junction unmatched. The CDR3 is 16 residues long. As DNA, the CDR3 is TGTGCCAGCAGCCGGTGGAGCGGGAGGGCCGACAATGAGCAGTTCTTC. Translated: CASSRWSGRADNEQFF.

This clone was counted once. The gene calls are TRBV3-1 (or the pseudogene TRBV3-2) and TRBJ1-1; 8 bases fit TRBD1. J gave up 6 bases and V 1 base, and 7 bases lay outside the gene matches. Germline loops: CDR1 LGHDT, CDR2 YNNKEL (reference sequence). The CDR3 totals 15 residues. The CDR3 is CASSQGTGRRAEAFF. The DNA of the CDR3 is TGTGCCAGCAGCCAAGGGACAGGGAGAAGAGCTGAAGCTTTCTTT.

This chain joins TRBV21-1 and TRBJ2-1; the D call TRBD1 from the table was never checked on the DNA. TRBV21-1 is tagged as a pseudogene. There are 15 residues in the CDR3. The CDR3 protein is CASSLGQGDGNEQFF. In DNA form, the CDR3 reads TGTGCCAGCAGCCTGGGACAGGGCGACGGCAATGAGCAGTTCTTC.

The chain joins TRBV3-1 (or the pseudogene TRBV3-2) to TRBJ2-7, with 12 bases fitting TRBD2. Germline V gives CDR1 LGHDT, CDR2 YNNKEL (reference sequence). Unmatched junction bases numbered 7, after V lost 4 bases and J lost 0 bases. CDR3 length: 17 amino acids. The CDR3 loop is CASSPLGTSGFSYEQYF. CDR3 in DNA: TGTGCCAGCAGCCCTCTCGGGACTAGCGGGTTCTCCTACGAGCAGTACTTC.

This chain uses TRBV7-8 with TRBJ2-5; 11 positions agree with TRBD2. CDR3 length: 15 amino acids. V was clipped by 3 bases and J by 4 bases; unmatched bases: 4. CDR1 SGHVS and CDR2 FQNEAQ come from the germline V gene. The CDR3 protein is CASSFSSGRLETQYF. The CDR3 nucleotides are TGTGCCAGCAGCTTCTCTAGCGGGAGGTTAGAGACCCAGTACTTC. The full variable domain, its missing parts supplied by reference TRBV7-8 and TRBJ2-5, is GAGVSQSPRYKVAKRGQDVALRCDPISGHVSLFWYQQALGQGPEFLTYFQNEAQLDKSGLPSDRFFAERPEGSVSTLKIQRTQQEDSAVYLCASSFSSGRLETQYFGPGTRLLVL.

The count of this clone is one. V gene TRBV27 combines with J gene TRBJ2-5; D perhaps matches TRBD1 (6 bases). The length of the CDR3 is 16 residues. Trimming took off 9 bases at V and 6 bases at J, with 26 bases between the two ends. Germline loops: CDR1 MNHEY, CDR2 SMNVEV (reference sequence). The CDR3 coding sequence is TGTGCCAGTGGCCCCCTTTACCCGGACAGTAAAAAGACCCAGTACTTC. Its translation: CASGPLYPDSKKTQYF.

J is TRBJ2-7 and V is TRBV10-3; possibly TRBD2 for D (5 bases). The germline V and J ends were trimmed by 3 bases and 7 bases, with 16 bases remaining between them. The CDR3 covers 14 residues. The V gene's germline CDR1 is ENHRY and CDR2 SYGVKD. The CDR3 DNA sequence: TGTGCCATCAGTGACCCGAAAGCGGTCGGGGAGCAGTACTTC. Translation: CAISDPKAVGEQYF.

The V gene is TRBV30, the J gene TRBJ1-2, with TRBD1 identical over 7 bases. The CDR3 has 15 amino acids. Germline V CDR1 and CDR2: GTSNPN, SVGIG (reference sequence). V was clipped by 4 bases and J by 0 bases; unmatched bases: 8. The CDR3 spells CAWNRDRPANYGYTF. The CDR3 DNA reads TGTGCCTGGAATAGGGACAGACCGGCTAACTATGGCTACACCTTC.

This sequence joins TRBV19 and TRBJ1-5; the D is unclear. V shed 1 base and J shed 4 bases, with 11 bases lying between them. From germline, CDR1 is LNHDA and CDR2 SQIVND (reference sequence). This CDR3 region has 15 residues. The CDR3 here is CASSIGSGWNQPQHF. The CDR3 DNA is TGTGCCAGTAGTATAGGCTCGGGATGGAATCAGCCCCAGCATTTT.

The CDR3 loop reads CASSYYPGQGTLYTYEQYF. The CDR3 DNA reads as TGTGCCAGCAGTTATTACCCGGGACAGGGGACCCTCTACACCTACGAGCAGTACTTC. The chain couples TRBV6-2 or TRBV6-3 to TRBJ2-7; 10 bases align to TRBD1. Germline trimming cut 3 bases from V and 2 bases from J; bases unmatched to any gene: 16. The germline CDR1 and CDR2 sequences are MNHEY and SVGEGT. CDR3 length: 19 residues.

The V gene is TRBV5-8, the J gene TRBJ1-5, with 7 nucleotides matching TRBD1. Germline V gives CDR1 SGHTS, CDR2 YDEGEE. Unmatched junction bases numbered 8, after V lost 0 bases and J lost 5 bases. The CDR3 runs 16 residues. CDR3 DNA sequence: TGTGCCAGCAGCTTGGCTACAGGGGTGGTGTATCAGCCCCAGCATTTT. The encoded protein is CASSLATGVVYQPQHF.